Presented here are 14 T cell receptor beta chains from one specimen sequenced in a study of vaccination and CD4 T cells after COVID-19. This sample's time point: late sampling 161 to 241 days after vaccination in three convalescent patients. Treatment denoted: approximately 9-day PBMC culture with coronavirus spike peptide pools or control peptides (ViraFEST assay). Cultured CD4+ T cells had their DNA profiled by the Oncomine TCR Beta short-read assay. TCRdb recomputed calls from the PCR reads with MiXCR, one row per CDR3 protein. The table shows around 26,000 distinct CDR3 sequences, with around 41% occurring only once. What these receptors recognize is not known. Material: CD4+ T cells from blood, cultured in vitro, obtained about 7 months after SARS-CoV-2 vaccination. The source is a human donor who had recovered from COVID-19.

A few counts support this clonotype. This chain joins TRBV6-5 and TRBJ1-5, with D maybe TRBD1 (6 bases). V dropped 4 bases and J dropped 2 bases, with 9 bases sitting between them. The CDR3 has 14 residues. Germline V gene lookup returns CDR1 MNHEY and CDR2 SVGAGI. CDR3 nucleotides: TGTGCCAGCAGTTCACAGGGTGGCAATCAGCCCCAGCATTTT. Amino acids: CASSSQGGNQPQHF.

CDR3 in DNA: TGCGCCAGCAGCCCCGGGCAAGGGGGCTATGGCTACACCTTC. Residues: CASSPGQGGYGYTF. The chain links TRBV4-1 to TRBJ1-2; TRBD1 might be the D (6 bases). Germline-derived CDR1 and CDR2 are MGHRA and YSYEKL. The CDR3 is 14 residues long. The V end lost 4 bases, the J end lost 4 bases, and 13 bases lay between the germline ends.

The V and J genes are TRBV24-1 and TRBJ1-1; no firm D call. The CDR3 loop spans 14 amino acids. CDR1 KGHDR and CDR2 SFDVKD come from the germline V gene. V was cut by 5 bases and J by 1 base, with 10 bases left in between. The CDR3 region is CATSADSKNTEAFF. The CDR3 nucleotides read TGTGCCACCAGTGCTGATAGTAAGAACACTGAAGCTTTCTTT.

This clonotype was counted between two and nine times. Here the CDR3 DNA reads TGTGCCAGCAGCTTAGGAGGGATCACCCAAGAGACCCAGTACTTC. It codes for CASSLGGITQETQYF. The chain employs TRBV7-2 and TRBJ2-5, with D possibly TRBD2 on 5 matching bases. Trimming took off 1 base at V and 1 base at J, with 10 bases between the two ends. Germline-derived CDR1 and CDR2 are SGHTA and FQGNSA. The CDR3 has 15 amino acids.

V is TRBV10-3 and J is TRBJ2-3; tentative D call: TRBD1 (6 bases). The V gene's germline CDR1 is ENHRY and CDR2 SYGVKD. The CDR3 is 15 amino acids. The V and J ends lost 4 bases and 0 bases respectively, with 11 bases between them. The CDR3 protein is CAISGGQGSTDTQYF. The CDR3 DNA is TGTGCCATCAGTGGGGGCCAGGGGAGCACAGATACGCAGTATTTT.

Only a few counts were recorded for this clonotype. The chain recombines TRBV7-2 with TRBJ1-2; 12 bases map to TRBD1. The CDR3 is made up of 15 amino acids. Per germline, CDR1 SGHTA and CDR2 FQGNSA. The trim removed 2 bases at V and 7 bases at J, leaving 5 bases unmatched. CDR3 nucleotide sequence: TGTGCCAGCAGCTTACCGGGACAGGGGGCCGTTGGCTACACCTTC. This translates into CASSLPGQGAVGYTF.

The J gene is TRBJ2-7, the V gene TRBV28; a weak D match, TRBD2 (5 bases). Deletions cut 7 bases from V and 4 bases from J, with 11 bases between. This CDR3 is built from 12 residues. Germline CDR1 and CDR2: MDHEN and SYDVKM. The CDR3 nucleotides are TGTGCCAGCAATATTCGGGGATACGAGCAGTACTTC. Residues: CASNIRGYEQYF.

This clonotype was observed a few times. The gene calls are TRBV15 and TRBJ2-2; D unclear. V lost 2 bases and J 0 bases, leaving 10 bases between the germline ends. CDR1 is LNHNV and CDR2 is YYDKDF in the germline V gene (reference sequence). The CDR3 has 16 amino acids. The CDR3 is CATSRQQITNTGELFF. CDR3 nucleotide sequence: TGTGCCACCAGCAGACAACAGATAACGAACACCGGGGAGCTGTTTTTT.

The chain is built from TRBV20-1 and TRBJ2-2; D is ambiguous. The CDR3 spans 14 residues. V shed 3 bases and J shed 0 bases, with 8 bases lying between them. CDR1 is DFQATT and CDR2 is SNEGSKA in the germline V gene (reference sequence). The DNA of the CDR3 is TGCAGTGCTAGTATTGCGCCGAACACCGGGGAGCTGTTTTTT. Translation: CSASIAPNTGELFF.

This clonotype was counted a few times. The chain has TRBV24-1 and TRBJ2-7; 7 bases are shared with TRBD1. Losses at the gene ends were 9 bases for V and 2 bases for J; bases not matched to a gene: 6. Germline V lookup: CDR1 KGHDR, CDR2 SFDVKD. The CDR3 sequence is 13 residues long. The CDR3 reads CATQDRATYEQYF. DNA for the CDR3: TGTGCCACCCAAGACAGGGCCACCTACGAGCAGTACTTC.

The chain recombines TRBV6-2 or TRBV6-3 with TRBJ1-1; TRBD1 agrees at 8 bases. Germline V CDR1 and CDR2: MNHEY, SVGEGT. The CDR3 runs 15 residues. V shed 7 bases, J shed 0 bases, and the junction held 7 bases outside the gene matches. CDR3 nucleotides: TGTGCCAGCACAGGGGGCCTTGGGGTGAACACTGAAGCTTTCTTT. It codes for CASTGGLGVNTEAFF.

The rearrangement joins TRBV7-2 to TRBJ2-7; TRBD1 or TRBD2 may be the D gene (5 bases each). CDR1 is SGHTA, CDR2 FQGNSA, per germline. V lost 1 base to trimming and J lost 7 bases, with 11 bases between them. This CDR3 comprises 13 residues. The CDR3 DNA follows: TGTGCCAGCAGCTTAGACCGCTGGGGGGAGCAGTACTTC. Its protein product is CASSLDRWGEQYF.

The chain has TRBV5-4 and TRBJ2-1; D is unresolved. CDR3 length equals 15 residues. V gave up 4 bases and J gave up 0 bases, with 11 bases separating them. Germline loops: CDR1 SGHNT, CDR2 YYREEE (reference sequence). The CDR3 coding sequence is TGTGCCAGCAGCGTGGACCTGGGCTCCTACAATGAGCAGTTCTTC. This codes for CASSVDLGSYNEQFF.

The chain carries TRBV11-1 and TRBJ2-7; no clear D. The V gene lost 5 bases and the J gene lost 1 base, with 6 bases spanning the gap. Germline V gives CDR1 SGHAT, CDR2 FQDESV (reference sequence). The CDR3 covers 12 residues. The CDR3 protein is CASSPISYEQYF. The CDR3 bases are TGTGCCAGCAGCCCGATATCCTACGAGCAGTACTTC.